This TCR beta chain was profiled in a study of shared clonotypes between healthy human individuals. Study context: Used for every donor were three CD4 naive, three CD4 memory, two CD8 naive and one CD8 memory plate.

Only one count was recorded for this clone. The same CDR3 also results from other DNA sequences found in this sample. Method: immunoSEQ multiplex PCR; TCRdb's copy keeps in-frame clones and lacks some. This sample has around 700,000 clones, with less than 80% found just once. The CDR3 has 14 residues. With V trimmed by 3 bases and J by 2 bases, 3 bases remained unmatched. The V gene's germline CDR1 is MNHNY and CDR2 SVGAGI (reference sequence). The gene calls are TRBV6-6 and TRBJ1-1, with 7 bases that match TRBD1. Sequences were obtained from memory CD4+ T cells sorted from blood. The sample's subset: CD45RA-negative fraction. The TCR originated in a woman younger than 45 in good health. The CDR3 sequence: CASSYTGENTEAFF. Written as DNA, the CDR3 is TGTGCCAGCAGTTATACAGGGGAAAACACTGAAGCTTTCTTT.